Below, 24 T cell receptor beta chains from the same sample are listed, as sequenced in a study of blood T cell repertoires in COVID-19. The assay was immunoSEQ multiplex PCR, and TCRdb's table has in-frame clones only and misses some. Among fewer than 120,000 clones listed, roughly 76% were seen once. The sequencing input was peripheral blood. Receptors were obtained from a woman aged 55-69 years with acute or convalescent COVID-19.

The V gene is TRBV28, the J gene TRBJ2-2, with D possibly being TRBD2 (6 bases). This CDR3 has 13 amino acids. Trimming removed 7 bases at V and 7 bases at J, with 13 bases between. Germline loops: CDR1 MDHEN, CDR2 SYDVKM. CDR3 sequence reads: CASIGTGVGELFF. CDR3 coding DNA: TGTGCCAGCATTGGTACGGGAGTCGGGGAGCTGTTTTTT.

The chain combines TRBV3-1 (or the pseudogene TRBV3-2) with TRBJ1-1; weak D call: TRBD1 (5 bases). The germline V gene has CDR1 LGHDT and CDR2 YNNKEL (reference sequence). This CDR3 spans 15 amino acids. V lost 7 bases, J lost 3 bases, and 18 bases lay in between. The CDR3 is CASTLVQASHTEAFF. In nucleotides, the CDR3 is TGTGCCAGCACCCTAGTACAGGCGTCCCACACTGAAGCTTTCTTT.

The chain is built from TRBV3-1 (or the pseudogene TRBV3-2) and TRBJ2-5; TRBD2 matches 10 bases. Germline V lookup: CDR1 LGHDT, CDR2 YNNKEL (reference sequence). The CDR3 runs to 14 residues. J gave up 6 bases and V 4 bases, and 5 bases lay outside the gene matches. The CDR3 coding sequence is TGTGCCAGCAGCCTATCTAGCGGGGGTAAGACCCAGTACTTC. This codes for CASSLSSGGKTQYF.

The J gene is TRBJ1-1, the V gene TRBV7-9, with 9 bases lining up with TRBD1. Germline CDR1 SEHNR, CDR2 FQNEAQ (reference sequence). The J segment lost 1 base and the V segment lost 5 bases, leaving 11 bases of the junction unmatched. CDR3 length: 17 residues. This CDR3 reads CASSPNRGLRRNTEAFF. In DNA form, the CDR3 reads TGTGCCAGCAGCCCGAACAGGGGGCTACGTCGGAACACTGAAGCTTTCTTT.

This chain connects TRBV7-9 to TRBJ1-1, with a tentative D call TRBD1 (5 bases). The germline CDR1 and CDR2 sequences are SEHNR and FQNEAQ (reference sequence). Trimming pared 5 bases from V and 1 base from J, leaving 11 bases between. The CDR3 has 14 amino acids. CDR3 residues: CASSILTENTEAFF. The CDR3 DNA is TGTGCCAGCAGCATACTGACAGAGAACACTGAAGCTTTCTTT.

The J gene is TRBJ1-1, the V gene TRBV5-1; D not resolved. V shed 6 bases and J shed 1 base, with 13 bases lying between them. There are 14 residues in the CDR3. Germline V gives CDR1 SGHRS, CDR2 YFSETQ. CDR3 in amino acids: CASTDITRNTEAFF. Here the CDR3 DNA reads TGCGCCAGCACCGACATAACAAGGAACACTGAAGCTTTCTTT.

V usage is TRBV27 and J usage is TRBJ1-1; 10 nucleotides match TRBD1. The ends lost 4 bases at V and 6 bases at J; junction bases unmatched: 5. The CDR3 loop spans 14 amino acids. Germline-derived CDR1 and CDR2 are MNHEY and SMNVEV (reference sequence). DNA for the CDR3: TGTGCCAGCAGTTGGGACAGGGGTTCTCCTGAAGCTTTCTTT. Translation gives CASSWDRGSPEAFF.

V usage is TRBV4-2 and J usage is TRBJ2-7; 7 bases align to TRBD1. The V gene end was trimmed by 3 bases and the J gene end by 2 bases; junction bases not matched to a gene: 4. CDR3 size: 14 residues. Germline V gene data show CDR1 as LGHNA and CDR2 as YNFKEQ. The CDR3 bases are TGTGCCAGCAGCCAGGACAGGCAAACCTACGAGCAGTACTTC. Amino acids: CASSQDRQTYEQYF.

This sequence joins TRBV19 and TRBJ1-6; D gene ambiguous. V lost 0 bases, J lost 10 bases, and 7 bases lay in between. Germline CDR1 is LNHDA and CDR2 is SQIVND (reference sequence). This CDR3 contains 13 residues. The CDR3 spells CASSIDRVSPLHF. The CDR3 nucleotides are TGTGCCAGTAGTATAGATCGGGTCTCACCCCTCCACTTT.

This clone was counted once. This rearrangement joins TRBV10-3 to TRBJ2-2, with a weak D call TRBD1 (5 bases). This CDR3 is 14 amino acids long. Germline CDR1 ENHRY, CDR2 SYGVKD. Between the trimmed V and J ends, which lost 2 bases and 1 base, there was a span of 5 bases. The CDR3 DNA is TGTGCCATCAGTGAGGACAGGAACACCGGGGAGCTGTTTTTT. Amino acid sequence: CAISEDRNTGELFF.

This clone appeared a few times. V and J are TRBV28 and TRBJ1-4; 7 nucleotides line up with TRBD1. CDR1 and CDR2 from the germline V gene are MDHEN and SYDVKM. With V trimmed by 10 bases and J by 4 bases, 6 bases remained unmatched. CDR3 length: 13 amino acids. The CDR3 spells CATSTGFNEKLFF. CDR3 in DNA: TGTGCCACTTCGACAGGGTTTAATGAAAAACTGTTTTTT.

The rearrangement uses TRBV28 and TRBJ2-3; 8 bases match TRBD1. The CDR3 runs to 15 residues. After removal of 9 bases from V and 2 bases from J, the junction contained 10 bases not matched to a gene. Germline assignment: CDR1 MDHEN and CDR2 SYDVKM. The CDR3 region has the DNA TGTGCCAGTACAGACAGGGGCACCTACACAGATACGCAGTATTTT. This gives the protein CASTDRGTYTDTQYF.

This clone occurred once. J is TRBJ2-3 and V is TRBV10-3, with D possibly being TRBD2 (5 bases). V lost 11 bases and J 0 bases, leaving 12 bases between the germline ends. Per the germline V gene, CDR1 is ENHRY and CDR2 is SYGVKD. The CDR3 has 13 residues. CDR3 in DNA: TGTGCCTCTGAGGAGGTTAGCACAGATACGCAGTATTTT. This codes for CASEEVSTDTQYF.

CDR3 residues: CASSSVPTDTQYF. The CDR3 DNA is TGTGCCAGCAGCTCTGTCCCCACAGATACGCAGTATTTT. V and J are TRBV5-4 and TRBJ2-3; D gene ambiguous. This CDR3 has 13 amino acids. Trimming pared 3 bases from V and 2 bases from J, leaving 7 bases between. Germline V lookup: CDR1 SGHNT, CDR2 YYREEE (reference sequence).

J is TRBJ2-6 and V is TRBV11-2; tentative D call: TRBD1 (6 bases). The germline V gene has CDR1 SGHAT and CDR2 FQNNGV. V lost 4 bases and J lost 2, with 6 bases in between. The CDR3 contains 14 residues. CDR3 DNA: TGTGCCAGCAGCTCAGGGGCTGGGGCCAACGTCCTGACTTTC. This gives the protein CASSSGAGANVLTF.

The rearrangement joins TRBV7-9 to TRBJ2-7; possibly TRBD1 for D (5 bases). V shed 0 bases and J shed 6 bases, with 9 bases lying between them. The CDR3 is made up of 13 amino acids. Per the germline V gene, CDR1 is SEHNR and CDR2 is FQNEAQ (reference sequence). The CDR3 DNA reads TGTGCCAGCAGCTTAGCTACAGGTTTCGAGCAGTACTTC. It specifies CASSLATGFEQYF.

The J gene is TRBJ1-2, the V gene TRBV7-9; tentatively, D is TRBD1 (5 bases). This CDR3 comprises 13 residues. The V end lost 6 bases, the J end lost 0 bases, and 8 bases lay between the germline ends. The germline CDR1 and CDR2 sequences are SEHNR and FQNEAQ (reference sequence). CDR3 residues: CASSPDTNYGYTF. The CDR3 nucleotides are TGTGCCAGCAGTCCGGACACTAACTATGGCTACACCTTC. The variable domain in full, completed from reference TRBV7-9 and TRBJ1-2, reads DTGVSQNPRHKITKRGQNVTFRCDPISEHNRLYWYRQTLGQGPEFLTYFQNEAQLEKSRLLSDRFSAERPKGSFSTLEIQRTEQGDSAMYLCASSPDTNYGYTFGSGTRLTVV.

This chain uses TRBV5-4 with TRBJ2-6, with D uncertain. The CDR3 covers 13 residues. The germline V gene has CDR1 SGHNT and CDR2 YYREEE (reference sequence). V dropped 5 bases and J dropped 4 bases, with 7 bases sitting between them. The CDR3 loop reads CASSQAGANVLTF. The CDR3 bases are TGTGCCAGCAGTCAAGCAGGGGCCAACGTCCTGACTTTC. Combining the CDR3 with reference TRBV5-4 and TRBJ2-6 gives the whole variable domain ETGVTQSPTHLIKTRGQQVTLRCSSQSGHNTVSWYQQALGQGPQFIFQYYREEENGRGNFPPRFSGLQFPNYSSELNVNALELDDSALYLCASSQAGANVLTFGAGSRLTVL.

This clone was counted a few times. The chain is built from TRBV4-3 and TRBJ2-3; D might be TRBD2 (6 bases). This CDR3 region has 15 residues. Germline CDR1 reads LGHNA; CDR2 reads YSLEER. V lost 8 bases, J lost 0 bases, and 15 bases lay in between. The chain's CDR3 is CASSYGTPSTDTQYF. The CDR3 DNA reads TGCGCCAGCTCATACGGGACTCCTAGCACAGATACGCAGTATTTT.

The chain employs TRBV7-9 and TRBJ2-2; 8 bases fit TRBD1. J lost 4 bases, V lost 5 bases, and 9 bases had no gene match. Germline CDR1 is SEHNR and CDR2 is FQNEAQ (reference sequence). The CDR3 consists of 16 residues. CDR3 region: CASSAAGTGSTGELFF. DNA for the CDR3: TGTGCCAGCAGCGCAGCCGGGACAGGCTCCACCGGGGAGCTGTTTTTT.

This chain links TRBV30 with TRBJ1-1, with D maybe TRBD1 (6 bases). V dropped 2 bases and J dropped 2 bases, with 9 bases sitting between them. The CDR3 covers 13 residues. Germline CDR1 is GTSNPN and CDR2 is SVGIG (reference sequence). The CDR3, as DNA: TGTGCCTGGAGTCACAGGGTTAACACTGAAGCTTTCTTT. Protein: CAWSHRVNTEAFF. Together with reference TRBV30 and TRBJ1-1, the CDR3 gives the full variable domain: SQTIHQWPATLVQPVGSPLSLECTVEGTSNPNLYWYRQAAGRGLQLLFYSVGIGQISSEVPQNLSASRPQDRQFILSSKKLLLSDSGFYLCAWSHRVNTEAFFGQGTRLTVV.

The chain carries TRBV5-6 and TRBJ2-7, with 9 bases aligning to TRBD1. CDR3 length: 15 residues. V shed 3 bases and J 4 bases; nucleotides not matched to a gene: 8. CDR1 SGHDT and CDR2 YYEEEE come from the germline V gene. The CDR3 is CASSWTGQGLYEQYF. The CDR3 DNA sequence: TGTGCCAGCAGCTGGACGGGACAGGGCTTATACGAGCAGTACTTC.

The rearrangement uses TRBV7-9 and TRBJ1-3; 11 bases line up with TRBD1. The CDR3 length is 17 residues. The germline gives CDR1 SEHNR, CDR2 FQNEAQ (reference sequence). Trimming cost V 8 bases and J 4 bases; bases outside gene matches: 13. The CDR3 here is CASGSNGQGAEGNTIYF. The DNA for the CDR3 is TGTGCCAGCGGCTCTAACGGACAGGGGGCGGAAGGAAACACCATATATTTT.

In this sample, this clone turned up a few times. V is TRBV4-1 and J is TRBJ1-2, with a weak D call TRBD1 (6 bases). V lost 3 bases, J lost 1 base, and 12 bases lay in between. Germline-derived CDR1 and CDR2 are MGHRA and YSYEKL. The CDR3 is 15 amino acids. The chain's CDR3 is CASSHGQFVNYGYTF. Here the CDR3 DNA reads TGCGCCAGCAGCCACGGACAGTTCGTTAACTATGGCTACACCTTC.